The TCR beta chain under discussion was sequenced for a study of T cells in Graves' hyperthyroidism and ophthalmopathy. Study-level findings and limits: Most thyroid-expanded clonotypes above 0.001 were also found in blood. In the analysis, a 13 V-J model separated ophthalmopathy from stable hyperthyroidism. Ophthalmopathy onset followed model prediction by a median roughly 6.5 months.

This clonotype was counted between two and nine times. The antigen is not known. Based on clinical symptoms, serum thyroxine and TRAb, thyroid ultrasound and orbital computed tomography, diagnoses were reached. Regions amplified from RNA transcripts were the TCR beta CDR3 regions. First-round RT-PCR of the TCR CDR3 relied on the HTBI primer set. TCRdb fed the multiplex PCR reads into MiXCR, producing one record per CDR3 protein. The profile covers about 660,000 distinct CDR3 sequences, with less than 45% appearing a single time and less than 9.5% taken by the ten largest. Trimming cost V 3 bases and J 1 base; bases outside gene matches: 4. Germline V gene lookup returns CDR1 SNHLY and CDR2 FYNNEI. The CDR3 runs to 15 residues.

The specimen was peripheral blood or thyroid tissue (not recorded which). The chain carries TRBV2 and TRBJ1-1; TRBD1 matches 8 bases. The receptor was derived from an adult man with Graves' disease, either hyperthyroidism or ophthalmopathy (not recorded which). DNA of the CDR3: TGTGCCAGCAGTGACGCCGGACAGGGGAACACTGAAGCTTTCTTT. This gives the protein CASSDAGQGNTEAFF.